The 5 T cell receptor beta chains below come from one sample, sequenced in a study of vaccination and CD4 T cells after COVID-19. An Oncomine TCR Beta short-read assay was used to sequence the DNA from cultured CD4+ T cells. TCRdb re-analysed the PCR reads in MiXCR, keeping a single row per CDR3 protein. The sample shows fewer than 20,000 distinct CDR3 sequences, 52% of them seen only once. Their specific antigens are unknown. Sample treatment: roughly ten-day PBMC culture with coronavirus spike peptide pools or control peptides (ViraFEST assay). The sequencing sample was made of CD4+ T cells from blood, cultured in vitro. The receptors here all came from a human donor who had recovered from COVID-19.

The rearrangement links TRBV7-9 to TRBJ1-4; 8 bases map to TRBD1. The CDR3 has 15 amino acids. Trimming removed 5 bases from V and 2 bases from J; junction bases left unmatched: 4. CDR1 and CDR2 from the germline V gene are SEHNR and FQNEAQ (reference sequence). The chain's CDR3 is CASSGQGTTNEKLFF. CDR3 nucleotide sequence: TGTGCCAGCAGCGGACAGGGAACTACTAATGAAAAACTGTTTTTT. Drawing the rest from reference TRBV7-9 and TRBJ1-4, the complete variable domain is DTGVSQNPRHKITKRGQNVTFRCDPISEHNRLYWYRQTLGQGPEFLTYFQNEAQLEKSRLLSDRFSAERPKGSFSTLEIQRTEQGDSAMYLCASSGQGTTNEKLFFGSGTQLSVL.

The chain recombines TRBV25-1 with TRBJ1-2, with D uncertain. The V end lost 4 bases, the J end lost 8 bases, and 8 bases lay between the germline ends. The CDR3 extends over 11 amino acids. Germline assignment: CDR1 MGHDK and CDR2 SYGVNS. The chain's CDR3 is CASSANRGYTF. The CDR3 nucleotides read TGTGCCAGCAGTGCCAACAGAGGCTACACCTTC.

This clonotype has only a few counts. The J gene is TRBJ2-1, the V gene TRBV2; D not resolved. V dropped 6 bases and J dropped 6 bases, with 6 bases sitting between them. From germline, CDR1 is SNHLY and CDR2 FYNNEI. The CDR3 covers 11 residues. The CDR3 DNA reads as TGTGCCAGCAGCCTGATCAATGAGCAGTTCTTC. It is translated as CASSLINEQFF. The full variable domain, its missing parts supplied by reference TRBV2 and TRBJ2-1, is EPEVTQTPSHQVTQMGQEVILRCVPISNHLYFYWYRQILGQKVEFLVSFYNNEISEKSEIFDDQFSVERPDGSNFTLKIRSTKLEDSAMYFCASSLINEQFFGPGTRLTVL.

This clonotype came up once. The chain carries TRBV28 and TRBJ1-1; D gene unclear. Trimming removed 3 bases from V and 4 bases from J, with 15 bases in between. Germline V gene data show CDR1 as MDHEN and CDR2 as SYDVKM. This CDR3 contains 15 residues. CDR3 sequence: CASSFRGAGSTEAFF. As DNA, the CDR3 is TGTGCCAGCAGTTTCCGAGGCGCCGGGAGCACTGAAGCTTTCTTT.

This clonotype was found a few times. An end of the junction does not agree with germline; a read error may underlie this. The chain is built from TRBV6-5 and TRBJ1-5; 7 positions agree with TRBD1. This CDR3 is 12 amino acids long. Germline lookup yields CDR1 MNHEY and CDR2 SVGAGI. CDR3 residues: CASSYRTGEGRF. The CDR3 region has the DNA TGTGCCAGCAGTTACCGTACAGGGGAAGGGAGATTT.